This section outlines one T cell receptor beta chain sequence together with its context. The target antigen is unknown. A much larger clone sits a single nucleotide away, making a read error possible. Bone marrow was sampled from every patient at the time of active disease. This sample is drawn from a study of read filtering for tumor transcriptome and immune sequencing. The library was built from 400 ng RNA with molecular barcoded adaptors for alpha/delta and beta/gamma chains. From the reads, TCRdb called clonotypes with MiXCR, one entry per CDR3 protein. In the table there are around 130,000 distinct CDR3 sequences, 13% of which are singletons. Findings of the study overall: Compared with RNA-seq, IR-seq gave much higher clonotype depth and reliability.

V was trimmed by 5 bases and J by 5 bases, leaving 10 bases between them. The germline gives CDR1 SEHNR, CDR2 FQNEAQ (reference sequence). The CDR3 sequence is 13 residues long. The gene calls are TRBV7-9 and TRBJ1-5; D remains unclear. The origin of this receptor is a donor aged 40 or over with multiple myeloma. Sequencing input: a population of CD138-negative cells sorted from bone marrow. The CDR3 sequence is CASSRERDQPQHF. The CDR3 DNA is TGTGCCAGCAGCCGCGAAAGGGATCAGCCCCAGCATTTT.